The sequence of this TCR beta chain was determined in a study of regulatory T cells in long-lasting Graves disease. Time point denoted: newly diagnosed GD, antithyroid drugs for less than 3 months. PBMCs were the source of the RNA used for TCR sequencing. A volume of roughly 9.1 milliliters of peripheral blood was collected in EDTA tubes. The length of the CDR3 is 14 residues. J lost 6 bases, V lost 4 bases, and 6 bases had no gene match. Germline loops: CDR1 SGDLS, CDR2 YYNGEE. iRepertoire HTBI primers and Arm-PCR of CDR3 regions built TCR beta libraries. TCRdb analysed the multiplex PCR reads with MiXCR anew, one entry per CDR3 protein. The repertoire holds 450,000 to 600,000 distinct CDR3 sequences, with 16% as singletons. This sample also appeared in a second study, on T cells in Graves' hyperthyroidism and ophthalmopathy.

This chain joins TRBV9 and TRBJ2-2, with TRBD1 identical over 7 bases. The input for sequencing was peripheral blood mononuclear cells (PBMCs), taken at new diagnosis, from a patient treated with antithyroid drugs. The TCR sequence derives from a man aged 35 to 55 with Graves disease. CDR3 loop: CASSITGVAGELFF. The CDR3 DNA reads as TGTGCCAGCAGCATTACAGGGGTGGCCGGGGAGCTGTTTTTT.